These T cell receptor beta chains were read from a single sample in a study of blood T cell repertoires in COVID-19. Assay used: immunoSEQ multiplex PCR; TCRdb lists only in-frame clones, some missing. Among around 430,000 clones listed, around 88% were seen once. Input material: peripheral blood. These receptors were obtained from a woman aged 45 to 65 with COVID-19, enrolled during active disease. Both conserved end residues are part of each CDR3. D genes are given only for firm matches. Clone size is given for some rows only: seen once, a few or many times, or a class if the clone is expanded.

clone size: NA
J gene: TRBJ1-2
D gene: NA
V gene: TRBV28
CDR3 protein: CAHGGGYGYTF
CDR3 DNA: TGTGCTCACGGGGGTGGCTATGGCTACACCTTC

clone size: few
J gene: TRBJ1-2
D gene: TRBD1
V gene: TRBV7-9
CDR3 protein: CASSYGQGTNYGYTF
CDR3 DNA: TGTGCCAGCAGCTACGGACAGGGGACTAACTATGGCTACACCTTC

clone size: NA
J gene: TRBJ2-5
D gene: NA
V gene: TRBV28
CDR3 protein: CASSIPALEETQYF
CDR3 DNA: TGTGCCAGCAGTATCCCTGCTTTAGAAGAGACCCAGTACTTC

clone size: few
J gene: TRBJ1-1
D gene: TRBD1
V gene: TRBV6-5
CDR3 protein: CASSYLAGGTEAFF
CDR3 DNA: TGTGCCAGCAGTTACTTGGCAGGGGGAACTGAAGCTTTCTTT

clone size: NA
J gene: TRBJ1-2
D gene: TRBD1
V gene: TRBV7-8
CDR3 protein: CASSLEGRGVEGYTF
CDR3 DNA: TGTGCCAGCAGCTTAGAAGGCAGGGGGGTCGAGGGCTACACCTTC

clone size: NA
J gene: TRBJ2-6
D gene: NA
V gene: TRBV6-5
CDR3 protein: CASMAVRGANVLTF
CDR3 DNA: TGTGCCAGCATGGCGGTTAGGGGGGCCAACGTCCTGACTTTC

clone size: NA
J gene: TRBJ2-2
D gene: NA
V gene: TRBV6-5
CDR3 protein: CASSRAGVNTGELFF
CDR3 DNA: TGTGCCAGCAGCCGGGCAGGGGTGAACACCGGGGAGCTGTTTTTT

clone size: NA
J gene: TRBJ2-7
D gene: NA
V gene: TRBV2
CDR3 protein: CASWTDSNYEQYF
CDR3 DNA: TGTGCCAGCTGGACAGACAGTAACTACGAGCAGTACTTC

clone size: NA
J gene: TRBJ1-2
D gene: NA
V gene: TRBV28
CDR3 protein: CASSLWERDGYTF
CDR3 DNA: TGTGCCAGCAGTTTATGGGAGAGGGATGGCTACACCTTC

clone size: once
J gene: TRBJ2-6
D gene: NA
V gene: TRBV7-3
CDR3 protein: CASSDRVSGANVLTF
CDR3 DNA: TGTGCCAGCAGCGATCGGGTTTCTGGGGCCAACGTCCTGACTTTC

clone size: NA
J gene: TRBJ1-3
D gene: NA
V gene: TRBV9
CDR3 protein: CASSVGGGIPGNTIYF
CDR3 DNA: TGTGCCAGCAGCGTAGGCGGGGGAATCCCTGGAAACACCATATATTTT

clone size: NA
J gene: TRBJ1-3
D gene: TRBD1
V gene: TRBV27
CDR3 protein: CASSLPPDRGKDTIYF
CDR3 DNA: TGTGCCAGCAGTCTCCCTCCCGACAGGGGAAAAGACACCATATATTTT

clone size: NA
J gene: TRBJ2-2
D gene: NA
V gene: TRBV28
CDR3 protein: CASSLGGAGLFF
CDR3 DNA: TGTGCCAGCTCCCTTGGGGGGGCCGGGCTGTTTTTT

clone size: few
J gene: TRBJ1-1
D gene: TRBD1
V gene: TRBV27
CDR3 protein: CASSLITIPRTGLNTEAFF
CDR3 DNA: TGTGCCAGCAGTTTAATCACAATCCCCAGGACAGGGTTGAACACTGAAGCTTTCTTT

clone size: NA
J gene: TRBJ1-4
D gene: NA
V gene: TRBV5-4
CDR3 protein: CASSLKQGTTNEKLFF
CDR3 DNA: TGTGCCAGCAGCTTAAAACAGGGCACAACTAATGAAAAACTGTTTTTT

clone size: NA
J gene: TRBJ2-4
D gene: NA
V gene: TRBV6-1
CDR3 protein: CASSEARDIQYF
CDR3 DNA: TGTGCCAGCAGTGAAGCTCGGGACATTCAGTACTTC

clone size: NA
J gene: TRBJ1-1
D gene: NA
V gene: TRBV11-2
CDR3 protein: CASSLAGAAAEAFF
CDR3 DNA: TGTGCCAGCAGCTTAGCAGGGGCCGCGGCAGAAGCTTTCTTT

clone size: NA
J gene: TRBJ2-1
D gene: NA
V gene: TRBV5-4
CDR3 protein: CASRLDSYNEQFF
CDR3 DNA: TGTGCCAGCAGACTAGACTCCTACAATGAGCAGTTCTTC

clone size: NA
J gene: TRBJ1-1
D gene: NA
V gene: TRBV30
CDR3 protein: CAWSPGGGSEAFF
CDR3 DNA: TGTGCCTGGAGCCCCGGGGGGGGAAGTGAAGCTTTCTTT

clone size: NA
J gene: TRBJ1-6
D gene: TRBD1
V gene: TRBV30
CDR3 protein: CAWEGDSANSPLHF
CDR3 DNA: TGTGCCTGGGAGGGGGACAGCGCTAATTCACCCCTCCACTTT

clone size: NA
J gene: TRBJ1-2
D gene: TRBD1
V gene: TRBV27
CDR3 protein: CASSFRQGTNYGYTF
CDR3 DNA: TGTGCCAGCAGTTTCCGACAGGGGACCAACTATGGCTACACCTTC

clone size: once
J gene: TRBJ1-2
D gene: TRBD1
V gene: TRBV9
CDR3 protein: CASSTRPGTGGWDGYTF
CDR3 DNA: TGTGCCAGCAGCACGAGACCCGGGACAGGAGGGTGGGATGGCTACACCTTC

clone size: NA
J gene: TRBJ2-3
D gene: NA
V gene: TRBV5-5
CDR3 protein: CASSQGDTQYF
CDR3 DNA: TGTGCCAGCAGCCAGGGGGATACGCAGTATTTT

clone size: NA
J gene: TRBJ2-1
D gene: NA
V gene: TRBV19
CDR3 protein: CASSRRRGGSYNEQFF
CDR3 DNA: TGTGCCAGTAGTCGCCGGAGAGGGGGCTCCTACAATGAGCAGTTCTTC

clone size: NA
J gene: TRBJ1-1
D gene: TRBD1
V gene: TRBV6-2/TRBV6-3
CDR3 protein: CASSYSGWIGGRNTEAFF
CDR3 DNA: TGTGCCAGCAGTTACTCGGGGTGGATAGGGGGCAGGAACACTGAAGCTTTCTTT

clone size: NA
J gene: TRBJ1-1
D gene: NA
V gene: TRBV18
CDR3 protein: CASSPGETNTEAFF
CDR3 DNA: TGTGCCAGCTCGCCCGGTGAAACTAACACTGAAGCTTTCTTT

clone size: NA
J gene: TRBJ2-7
D gene: NA
V gene: TRBV18
CDR3 protein: CASSPGGAIDEQYF
CDR3 DNA: TGTGCCAGCTCACCGGGGGGGGCGATCGACGAGCAGTACTTC

clone size: NA
J gene: TRBJ1-1
D gene: NA
V gene: TRBV5-1
CDR3 protein: CASSLNGGNTEAFF
CDR3 DNA: TGCGCCAGCAGCTTGAACGGGGGGAACACTGAAGCTTTCTTT